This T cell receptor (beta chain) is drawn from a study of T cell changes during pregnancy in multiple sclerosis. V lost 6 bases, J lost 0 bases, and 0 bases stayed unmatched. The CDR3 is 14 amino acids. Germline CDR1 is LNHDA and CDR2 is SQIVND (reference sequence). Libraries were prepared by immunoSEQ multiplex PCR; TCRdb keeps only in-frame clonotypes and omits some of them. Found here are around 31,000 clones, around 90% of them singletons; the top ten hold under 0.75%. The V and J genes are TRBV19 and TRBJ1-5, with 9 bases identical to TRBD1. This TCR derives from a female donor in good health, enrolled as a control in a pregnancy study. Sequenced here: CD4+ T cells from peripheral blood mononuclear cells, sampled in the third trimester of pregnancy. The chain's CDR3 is CASRQGASNQPQHF. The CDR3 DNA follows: TGTGCCAGTAGACAGGGGGCTAGCAATCAGCCCCAGCATTTT.